The clone carrying this TCR beta chain was recorded many times. Its specificity is not known. Sequencing libraries for TCR beta were prepared with iRepertoire HTBI primers and Arm-PCR of CDR3 regions. MiXCR, run by TCRdb on the multiplex PCR reads, gives a single entry per CDR3 protein. Among about 400,000 distinct CDR3 sequences listed, around 21% were seen once. Time point in this sample: persistent/refractory GD, antithyroid drugs over 5 years with positive TRAb. Isolated PBMC RNA provided the starting material for the TCR library. Germline values: CDR1 MNHNS, CDR2 SASEGT. CDR3 length: 13 residues. The junction had 2 bases not matched to a gene; V was cut back by 6 bases and J by 3 bases. The sample comes from a study of regulatory T cells in long-lasting Graves disease. Across the study: The definition of persistent Graves' disease was over 5 years of antithyroid drugs with positive TSH receptor antibodies. Study results and caveats: Having only a small sample size may have limited accuracy. Newly diagnosed disease favored TRBV20-1 and TRBJ2-1 over persistent disease.

This sequence joins TRBV6-1 and TRBJ1-2; 9 nucleotides align to TRBD1. The specimen was peripheral blood mononuclear cells (PBMCs), collected when the disease was refractory, from a patient treated with antithyroid drugs. The sequence derives from a female donor with Graves disease. CDR3 amino acids: CASRRTGDYGYTF. CDR3 DNA: TGTGCCAGCAGGAGGACAGGGGACTATGGCTACACCTTC.